The TCR beta chain under discussion was sequenced for a study of blood T cell repertoires in COVID-19. Whole-study context: Collection of acute and convalescent COVID-19 samples took place in the United States, Italy and Spain.

The V end lost 3 bases, the J end lost 0 bases, and 6 bases lay between the germline ends. Per germline, CDR1 MNHNS and CDR2 SASEGT. The CDR3 loop spans 13 amino acids. Sequencing used immunoSEQ multiplex PCR; TCRdb keeps in-frame clones, though not all of them. The sample has approximately 150,000 clones, around 80% seen once; the top ten hold 8.4%. The receptor's source is a woman in her 70s with acute or convalescent COVID-19. The sequencing input was peripheral blood. The chain is built from TRBV6-1 and TRBJ2-7, with D possibly matching TRBD2 (5 bases). CDR3 amino acids: CASSDGNSYEQYF. CDR3 DNA: TGTGCCAGCAGTGACGGGAACTCCTACGAGCAGTACTTC.